This TCR beta chain was found in a study of chemoradiotherapy in HPV16-positive cancers. Profiling relied on immunoSEQ multiplex PCR, and the TCRdb table lists in-frame clones only, not all of them. Of fewer than 20,000 clones listed, around three quarters are singletons. Looked up from germline, CDR1 is SNHLY and CDR2 is FYNNEI. Trimming at V came to 7 bases and at J to 1 base, leaving 8 bases not matched to a gene. This CDR3 contains 15 residues. The chain combines TRBV2 with TRBJ2-7; 9 nucleotides match TRBD1. The TCR was taken from a human donor with HPV-associated anogenital cancer. This material consisted of tumor tissue, taken from a patient who underwent chemoradiotherapy. Written as DNA, the CDR3 is TGTGCCAGCACCAAGGACAGGGGTCGATCCTACGAGCAGTACTTC. Protein product: CASTKDRGRSYEQYF.